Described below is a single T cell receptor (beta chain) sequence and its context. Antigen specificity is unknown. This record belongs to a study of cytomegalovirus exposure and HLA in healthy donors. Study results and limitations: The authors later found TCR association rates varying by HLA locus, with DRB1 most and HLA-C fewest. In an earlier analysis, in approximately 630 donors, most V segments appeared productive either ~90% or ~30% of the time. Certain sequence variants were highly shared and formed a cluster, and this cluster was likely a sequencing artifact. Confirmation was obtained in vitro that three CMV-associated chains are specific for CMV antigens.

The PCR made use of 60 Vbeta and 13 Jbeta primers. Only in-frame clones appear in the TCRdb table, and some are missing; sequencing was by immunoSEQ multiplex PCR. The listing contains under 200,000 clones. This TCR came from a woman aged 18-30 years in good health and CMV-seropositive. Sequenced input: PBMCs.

The CDR3 sequence is CASSYMAAYNEQFF. In DNA, the CDR3 is TGTGCCAGCAGTTATATGGCAGCCTACAATGAGCAGTTCTTC. The chain recombines TRBV6-6 with TRBJ2-1, with D unclear. V was trimmed by 3 bases and J by 2 bases, leaving 8 bases between them. This CDR3 is built from 14 residues. Germline V gene sequence: CDR1 MNHNY, CDR2 SVGAGI (reference sequence).